Listed here are 29 T cell receptor beta chains from one sample, sequenced in a study of tumor-infiltrating lymphocytes in primary liver carcinoma. The study extracted blood RNA from unsorted whole blood and also extracted germline DNA. cDNA specific to TCR beta was made from around 470 ng of total RNA, with a constant-region primer employed for priming. Slightly modified ARM-PCR with three nested multiplex PCR rounds yielded TCR beta libraries. Each of the first two PCR rounds ran approximately 10 cycles with TRBV1-TRBV30 forward and C-beta reverse primers. TCRdb independently ran MiXCR on the multiplex PCR reads; one entry per CDR3 protein. The data hold about 200,000 distinct CDR3 sequences, with about 61% observed a single time. Sequencing input: peripheral blood. The source is a woman aged 60-75 years with primary liver carcinoma and hepatitis B virus infection.

Relative to its sample, this clonotype is large (0.1 to 1%). CDR3 bases: TGTGCCAGCAGCTTAGATAGGACTGGGGAGCTGTTTTTT. Protein: CASSLDRTGELFF. The chain has TRBV11-2 and TRBJ2-2; D is possibly TRBD2 (5 bases). This CDR3 spans 13 amino acids. V dropped 0 bases and J dropped 8 bases, with 7 bases sitting between them. CDR1 and CDR2 from the germline V gene are SGHAT and FQNNGV.

About this clonotype: Relative to the germline gene, one junction end is altered; a read error may explain this. The V and J genes are TRBV6-1 and TRBJ2-7, with TRBD1 as a possible D gene (5 bases). The CDR3 has 12 residues. In germline, CDR1 is MNHNS, CDR2 SASEGT. The CDR3 spells CASGDGAREQYF. The CDR3, as DNA: TGTGCCAGCGGTGATGGGGCGAGGGAGCAGTACTTC.

This chain connects TRBV2 to TRBJ2-5; 7 nucleotides agree with TRBD2. V dropped 5 bases and J dropped 6; count of bases not matched to a gene: 9. Germline V CDR1 and CDR2: SNHLY, FYNNEI. The CDR3 runs to 14 residues. CDR3 protein: CASSLTSAGKTQYF. The CDR3 DNA follows: TGTGCCAGCAGTTTAACTAGCGCAGGAAAGACCCAGTACTTC.

The chain combines TRBV18 with TRBJ2-7, with 7 positions matching TRBD1. The CDR3 loop spans 14 amino acids. Germline assignment: CDR1 KGHSH and CDR2 LQKENI. V was clipped by 6 bases and J by 2 bases; unmatched bases: 7. The CDR3 DNA reads TGTGCCAGCTCTCCAGTGACAGGGACCTACGAGCAGTACTTC. Protein: CASSPVTGTYEQYF.

The chain is built from TRBV11-2 and TRBJ2-1; 8 bases line up with TRBD2. The V segment lost 1 base and the J segment 7 bases; nucleotides outside the gene matches: 12. This CDR3 spans 17 amino acids. The germline V gene encodes CDR1 SGHAT and CDR2 FQNNGV. CDR3: CASSLGPITGGPNEQFF. CDR3 DNA: TGTGCCAGCAGCTTAGGTCCGATAACGGGAGGGCCGAATGAGCAGTTCTTC. The full variable domain, with the rest looked up from reference TRBV11-2 and TRBJ2-1, is EAGVAQSPRYKIIEKRQSVAFWCNPISGHATLYWYQQILGQGPKLLIQFQNNGVVDDSQLPKDRFSAERLKGVDSTLKIQPAKLEDSAVYLCASSLGPITGGPNEQFFGPGTRLTVL.

With respect to this clonotype: With a much larger clone just one base away, this may be a read error. The V call is TRBV6-1, the J call TRBJ1-2; D might be TRBD1 (6 bases). Germline V gives CDR1 MNHNS, CDR2 SASEGT. The CDR3 extends over 13 amino acids. DNA for the CDR3: TGTTCCAGCCGGACAGTTCTCATAGGTGGCTACACCTTC. Amino acids: CSSRTVLIGGYTF.

Note on this clonotype: The junction shows a germline mismatch at one end, possibly a read error. This chain connects TRBV11-1 to TRBJ2-3; maybe TRBD2 (5 bases). CDR1 SGHAT and CDR2 FQDESV come from the germline V gene (reference sequence). The CDR3 is 18 amino acids. The DNA for the CDR3 is TGTGACAGCAGCCCACGGTCGAGGGAGCCCTATCTCACAGATACGCAGTATTTT. Protein product: CDSSPRSREPYLTDTQYF.

The rearrangement uses TRBV6-1 and TRBJ2-7; 7 positions agree with TRBD1. The CDR3 is made up of 13 amino acids. Germline-derived CDR1 and CDR2 are MNHNS and SASEGT. After removal of 10 bases from V and 3 bases from J, the junction contained 9 bases not matched to a gene. The CDR3 DNA reads TGTGCCATTGGGACAGCGATTCTCTACGAGCAGTACTTC. Translation gives CAIGTAILYEQYF.

Regarding this clonotype: This likely comes from a read error, as the CDR3 has no conserved phenylalanine or tryptophan at its end. The CDR3: CSVVGGQIYKQYL. CDR3 sequence (DNA): TGCAGCGTTGTTGGTGGACAAATCTACAAGCAGTACCTC. The V and J genes are TRBV29-1 and TRBJ2-7, with D maybe TRBD1 (5 bases). This CDR3 spans 13 amino acids. Germline-derived CDR1 and CDR2 are SQVTM and ANQGSEA.

There are many counts of this clonotype. The rearrangement uses TRBV6-6 and TRBJ1-2, with TRBD1 matching 8 bases. V lost 0 bases and J lost 7; bases outside the gene matches: 7. The CDR3 is 15 residues long. Germline V lookup: CDR1 MNHNY, CDR2 SVGAGI (reference sequence). The DNA for the CDR3 is TGTGCCAGCAGTTACTCGGGCGCAGGGGGCCCTGGCTACACCTTC. This gives the protein CASSYSGAGGPGYTF.

This chain's CDR3 is CASSYRGATEAFF. CDR3 nucleotide sequence: TGTGCCAGCAGTTACAGGGGAGCCACTGAAGCTTTCTTT. The gene calls are TRBV12-3 or TRBV12-4 and TRBJ1-1, with TRBD1 matching over 7 bases. Trimming removed 4 bases from V and 4 bases from J; junction bases left unmatched: 3. The length of the CDR3 is 13 residues.

V usage is TRBV28 and J usage is TRBJ2-5; TRBD2 matches 7 bases. The V segment lost 10 bases and the J segment 3 bases; nucleotides outside the gene matches: 14. The CDR3 runs 15 residues. Looked up from germline, CDR1 is MDHEN and CDR2 is SYDVKM. For the CDR3, the DNA is TGTGCCAACGGAAACCGGGACTACGGAAAAGAGACCCAGTACTTC. This encodes CANGNRDYGKETQYF.

The table lists this clonotype with a count of one. This CDR3 fails to terminate in the conserved phenylalanine or tryptophan, so it likely reflects a read error. The chain employs TRBV5-1 and TRBJ2-7; either TRBD1 or TRBD2 may fit D (6 bases each). Per the germline V gene, CDR1 is SGHRS and CDR2 is YFSETQ. The CDR3 is made up of 14 amino acids. V was trimmed by 0 bases and J by 4 bases, leaving 11 bases between them. CDR3 residues: CASSLVPGAYEQYY. CDR3 DNA sequence: TGCGCCAGCAGCTTGGTCCCGGGGGCATACGAGCAGTACTAC.

Points on this clonotype: A much larger clone lies one base from this, so it may be a read error. The rearrangement links TRBV6-5 to TRBJ1-5; no definite D call. The CDR3 length is 13 residues. Germline CDR1 MNHEY, CDR2 SVGAGI. CDR3 sequence: CTSSRDLNQPQHF. In DNA form, the CDR3 reads TGTACCAGCAGTCGCGACTTGAACCAGCCCCAGCATTTT.

This clonotype has only a few counts. A clone one base away is much larger, so this may be a read error. The rearrangement links TRBV11-1 to TRBJ2-2, with D perhaps matching TRBD1 (6 bases). The CDR3 consists of 16 residues. The germline V gene encodes CDR1 SGHAT and CDR2 FQDESV (reference sequence). V lost 2 bases and J 4 bases, leaving 14 bases between the germline ends. In nucleotides, the CDR3 is TGTGCCAGCAGCTTATTAGCAGGGGAGCCCACCGGGGAGCTGTTTTTT. Protein product: CASSLLAGEPTGELFF.

Note on this clonotype: A read error is likely, as this CDR3 ends without the conserved phenylalanine or tryptophan. The chain carries TRBV29-1 and TRBJ2-1, with 10 bases matching TRBD2. Germline values: CDR1 SQVTM, CDR2 ANQGSEA. The CDR3 loop spans 15 amino acids. Here the CDR3 reads CSVALAGFSHNEQFS. CDR3 sequence (DNA): TGCAGCGTTGCACTAGCGGGGTTCTCCCACAATGAGCAGTTCTCC.

This clonotype has a handful of counts. This chain links TRBV5-1 with TRBJ2-3; D perhaps matches TRBD2 (6 bases). There are 13 residues in the CDR3. Germline CDR1 reads SGHRS; CDR2 reads YFSETQ. The V and J ends lost 1 base and 4 bases respectively, with 7 bases between them. CDR3 protein: CASSLSSADTQYF. As DNA, the CDR3 is TGCGCCAGCAGCTTGTCTAGCGCAGATACGCAGTATTTT.

Remarks on this clonotype: This clone may be a read error of a much larger clone one base away. The chain has TRBV7-8 and TRBJ2-7, with TRBD1 as a possible D gene (5 bases). Germline V gives CDR1 SGHVS, CDR2 FQNEAQ. The CDR3 is 14 amino acids. As DNA, the CDR3 is TGTGCCAGCAGCTTAACGTCGACAGCTTACGAGCAGCACTTC. Its translation is CASSLTSTAYEQHF.

This clonotype has just one count. Sequence at one end of the junction differs from germline and may be a read error. The chain carries TRBV11-1 and TRBJ2-2; D possibly matches TRBD1 or TRBD2 (6 bases each). This CDR3 is built from 12 residues. Germline CDR1 and CDR2: SGHAT and FQDESV (reference sequence). The CDR3 spells CASSVGGGELSF. In DNA form, the CDR3 reads TGTGCCAGCAGCGTGGGGGGCGGGGAACTGTCTTTT.

A note on this clonotype: One end of the junction is discordant with germline, which a read error may explain. The chain employs TRBV11-2 and TRBJ2-7; tentatively, D is TRBD2 (5 bases). Germline V gives CDR1 SGHAT, CDR2 FQNNGV. The CDR3 has 15 residues. The CDR3 DNA reads as TGTGCTAGCAGCTTTAATCGGGGAACCACCTACGAGCAATACTTC. Amino acid sequence: CASSFNRGTTYEQYF.

This chain joins TRBV5-1 and TRBJ2-2, with 9 nucleotides matching TRBD1. J was trimmed by 4 bases and V by 8 bases; bases with no gene match: 6. Germline V gene data show CDR1 as SGHRS and CDR2 as YFSETQ. The CDR3 is made up of 14 amino acids. The CDR3 DNA sequence: TGCGCCAGTAGTCAGACAGGGGGCACCGGGGAGCTGTTTTTT. This encodes CASSQTGGTGELFF.

In this sample, this clonotype turned up many times. The V call is TRBV7-8, the J call TRBJ2-1, with D possibly being TRBD2 (5 bases). Germline assignment: CDR1 SGHVS and CDR2 FQNEAQ. V was pared by 1 base and J by 9 bases, with 16 bases between. The length of the CDR3 is 15 residues. The CDR3 DNA reads TGTGCCAGCAGCTTAGGACCACCGCCCCGGGGTGAGCAGTTCTTC. The encoded protein is CASSLGPPPRGEQFF.

Notes on this clonotype: This may be a read error, as it is one base from a much larger clone. This sequence joins TRBV12-3 or TRBV12-4 and TRBJ1-2; D ambiguous. Trimming left V 0 bases short and J 6 bases short, with 14 bases between. The CDR3 is 15 amino acids. This CDR3 is CASSLAPGIDDGYTF. The CDR3 DNA reads TGTGCCAGCAGTTTAGCGCCTGGTATCGATGATGGCTACACCTTC.

Turning to this clonotype: Without the conserved terminal phenylalanine or tryptophan, this CDR3 likely stems from a read error. The chain employs TRBV11-2 and TRBJ2-7; D gene uncertain. This CDR3 has 13 amino acids. The V end lost 7 bases, the J end lost 0 bases, and 10 bases lay between the germline ends. Looked up from germline, CDR1 is SGHAT and CDR2 is FQNNGV. CDR3 region: CASNTAGSYEQYL. The CDR3 DNA sequence: TGTGCCAGCAACACCGCCGGCTCCTACGAGCAGTACCTC.

This clonotype was detected a few times. The chain carries TRBV2 and TRBJ2-1, with D perhaps TRBD1 (5 bases). V lost 7 bases and J lost 3, with 13 bases in between. The germline V gene has CDR1 SNHLY and CDR2 FYNNEI. CDR3 length: 14 residues. CDR3 sequence: CASKGDPSYNEQFF. The CDR3 DNA reads TGTGCCAGCAAAGGGGATCCCAGCTACAATGAGCAGTTCTTC.

Note on this clonotype: Relative to the germline gene, one junction end is altered; a read error may explain this. This chain uses TRBV29-1 with TRBJ2-3; 9 nucleotides line up with TRBD2. CDR1 is SQVTM, CDR2 ANQGSEA, per germline. The CDR3 totals 12 residues. The CDR3 DNA reads TGCAGCGCTGAAGTCGGGACTAGCACGCAATATTTT. It is translated as CSAEVGTSTQYF.

This clonotype was seen once. This chain connects TRBV5-4 to TRBJ2-1; TRBD2 might be the D (6 bases). Trimming removed 4 bases at V and 7 bases at J, with 21 bases between. In germline, CDR1 is SGHNT, CDR2 YYREEE (reference sequence). The CDR3 is made up of 16 amino acids. The CDR3 region has the DNA TGTGCCAGCAGCCCGGGGGTGGGGAGGCCTCTAAATGAGCAGTTCTTC. It yields the protein CASSPGVGRPLNEQFF.

The table lists this clonotype with many counts. The chain links TRBV11-2 to TRBJ1-1, with D hard to call. CDR1 is SGHAT and CDR2 is FQNNGV in the germline V gene. With 0 bases removed from V and 7 bases from J, the gap between germline ends came to 21 bases. The CDR3 runs to 17 residues. Here the CDR3 DNA reads TGTGCCAGCAGCTTAGATAAAATTCAGGTAGCGTTGGGTGAAGCTTTCTTT. Amino acids: CASSLDKIQVALGEAFF.

As for this clonotype: One junction end does not reproduce the germline sequence, and a read error may be involved. The CDR3 is CVSSLGRVADNELFF. The DNA for the CDR3 is TGTGTCAGCAGCTTAGGTAGGGTGGCGGACAATGAGCTGTTCTTC. The chain recombines TRBV11-2 with TRBJ2-1; TRBD1 is a possible D gene (5 bases). Per the germline V gene, CDR1 is SGHAT and CDR2 is FQNNGV. This CDR3 comprises 15 residues.